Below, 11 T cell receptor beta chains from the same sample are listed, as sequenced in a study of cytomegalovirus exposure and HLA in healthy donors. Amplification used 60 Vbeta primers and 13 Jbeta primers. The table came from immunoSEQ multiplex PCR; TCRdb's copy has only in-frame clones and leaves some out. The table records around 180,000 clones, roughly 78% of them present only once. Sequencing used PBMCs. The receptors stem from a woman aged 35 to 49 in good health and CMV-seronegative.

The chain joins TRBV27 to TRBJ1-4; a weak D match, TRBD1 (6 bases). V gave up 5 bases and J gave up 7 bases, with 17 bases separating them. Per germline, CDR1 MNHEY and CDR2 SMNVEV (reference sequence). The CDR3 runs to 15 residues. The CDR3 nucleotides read TGTGCCAGCAGTCCCGATACAGGGTTTAGTGAAAAACTGTTTTTT. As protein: CASSPDTGFSEKLFF.

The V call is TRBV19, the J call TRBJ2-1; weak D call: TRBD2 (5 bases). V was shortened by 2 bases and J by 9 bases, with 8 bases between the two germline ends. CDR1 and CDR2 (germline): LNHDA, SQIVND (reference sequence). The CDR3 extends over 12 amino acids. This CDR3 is CASSIRGSEQFF. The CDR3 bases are TGTGCCAGTAGTATAAGAGGGTCTGAGCAGTTCTTC.

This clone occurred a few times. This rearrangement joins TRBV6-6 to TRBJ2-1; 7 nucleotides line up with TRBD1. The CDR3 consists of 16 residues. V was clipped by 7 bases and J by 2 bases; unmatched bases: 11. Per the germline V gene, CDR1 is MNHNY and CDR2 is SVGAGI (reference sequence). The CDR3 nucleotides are TGTGCCAGCAAAGAAGGGCAGGGGGTCACCTACAATGAGCAGTTCTTC. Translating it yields CASKEGQGVTYNEQFF.

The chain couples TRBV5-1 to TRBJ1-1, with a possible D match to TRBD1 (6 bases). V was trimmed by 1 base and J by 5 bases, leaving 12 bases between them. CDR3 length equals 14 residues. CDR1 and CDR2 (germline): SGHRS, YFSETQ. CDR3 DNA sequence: TGCGCCAGCAGCTTGTGGGGAAGGGGGACTGAAGCTTTCTTT. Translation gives CASSLWGRGTEAFF.

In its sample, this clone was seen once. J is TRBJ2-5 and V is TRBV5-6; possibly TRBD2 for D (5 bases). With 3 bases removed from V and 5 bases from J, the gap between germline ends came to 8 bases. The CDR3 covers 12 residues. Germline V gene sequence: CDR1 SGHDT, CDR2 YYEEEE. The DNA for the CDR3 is TGTGCCAGCAGCTGGTCGGGGGAGACCCAGTACTTC. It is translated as CASSWSGETQYF.

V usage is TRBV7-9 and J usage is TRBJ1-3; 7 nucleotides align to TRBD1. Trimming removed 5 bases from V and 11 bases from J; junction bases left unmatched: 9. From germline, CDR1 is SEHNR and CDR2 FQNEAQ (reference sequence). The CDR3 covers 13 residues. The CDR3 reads CASSEAAGTAIYF. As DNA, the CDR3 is TGTGCCAGCAGCGAGGCGGCTGGGACAGCCATATATTTT.

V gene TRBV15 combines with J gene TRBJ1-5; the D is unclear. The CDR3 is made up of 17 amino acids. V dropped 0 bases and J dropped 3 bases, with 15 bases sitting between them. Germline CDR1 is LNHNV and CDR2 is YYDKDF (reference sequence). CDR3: CATSRDPAGQINQPQHF. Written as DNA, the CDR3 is TGTGCCACCAGCAGAGATCCCGCTGGGCAGATCAATCAGCCCCAGCATTTT.

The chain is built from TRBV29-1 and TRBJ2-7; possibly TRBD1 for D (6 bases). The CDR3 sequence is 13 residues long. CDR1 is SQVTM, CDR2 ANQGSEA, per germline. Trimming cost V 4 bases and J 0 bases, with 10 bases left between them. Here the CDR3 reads CSVGGDISYEQYF. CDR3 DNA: TGCAGCGTTGGTGGGGACATCTCCTACGAGCAGTACTTC.

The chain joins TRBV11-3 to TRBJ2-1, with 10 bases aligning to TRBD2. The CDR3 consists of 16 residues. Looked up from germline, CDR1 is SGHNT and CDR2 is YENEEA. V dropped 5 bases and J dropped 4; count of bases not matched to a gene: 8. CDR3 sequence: CASSPLAGAVYNEQFF. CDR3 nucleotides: TGTGCCAGCAGCCCGCTAGCGGGGGCCGTATACAATGAGCAGTTCTTC.

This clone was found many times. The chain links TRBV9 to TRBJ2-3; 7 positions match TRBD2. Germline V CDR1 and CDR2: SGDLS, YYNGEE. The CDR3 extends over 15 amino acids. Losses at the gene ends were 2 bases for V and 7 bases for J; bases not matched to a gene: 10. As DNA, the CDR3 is TGTGCCAGCAGCGTGGGAGCGGGGCAAGGGAATACGCAGTATTTT. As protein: CASSVGAGQGNTQYF. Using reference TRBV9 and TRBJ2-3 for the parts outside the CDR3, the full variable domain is DSGVTQTPKHLITATGQRVTLRCSPRSGDLSVYWYQQSLDQGLQFLIQYYNGEERAKGNILERFSAQQFPDLHSELNLSSLELGDSALYFCASSVGAGQGNTQYFGPGTRLTVL.

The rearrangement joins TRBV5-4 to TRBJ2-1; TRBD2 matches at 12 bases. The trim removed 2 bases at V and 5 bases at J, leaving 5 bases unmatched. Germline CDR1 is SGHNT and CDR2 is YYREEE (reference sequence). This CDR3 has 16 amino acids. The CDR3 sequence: CASSLYLAGGNNEQFF. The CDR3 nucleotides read TGTGCCAGCAGCTTATACCTAGCGGGGGGGAACAATGAGCAGTTCTTC.